This T cell receptor (beta chain) is from a study of cytomegalovirus exposure and HLA in healthy donors. The study's findings and limits: Reports indicated that the classifier achieved high specificity and sensitivity in diagnosing cytomegalovirus status. A few CMV-associated chains proved CMV antigen-specific in vitro. One later analysis, an examination of the 100 to 150 validation repertoires, found that first-cohort TCR clusters tended to co-occur in them.

Germline V CDR1 and CDR2: SGDLS, YYNGEE. CDR3 length: 15 residues. V lost 6 bases and J lost 5, with 20 bases in between. The assay was immunoSEQ multiplex PCR, and TCRdb's table has in-frame clones only and misses some. The sample yields some 170,000 clones, 86% seen once. This clone was recorded at least ten times. Antigen: not known. Specimen: PBMCs. The receptor's source is a man between 18 and 29 years old in good health and CMV-seropositive. This chain links TRBV9 with TRBJ1-1; D unclear. CDR3 in amino acids: CASNPSGEVGTEAFF. The CDR3 DNA is TGTGCCAGCAACCCCAGCGGGGAGGTCGGAACTGAAGCTTTCTTT.